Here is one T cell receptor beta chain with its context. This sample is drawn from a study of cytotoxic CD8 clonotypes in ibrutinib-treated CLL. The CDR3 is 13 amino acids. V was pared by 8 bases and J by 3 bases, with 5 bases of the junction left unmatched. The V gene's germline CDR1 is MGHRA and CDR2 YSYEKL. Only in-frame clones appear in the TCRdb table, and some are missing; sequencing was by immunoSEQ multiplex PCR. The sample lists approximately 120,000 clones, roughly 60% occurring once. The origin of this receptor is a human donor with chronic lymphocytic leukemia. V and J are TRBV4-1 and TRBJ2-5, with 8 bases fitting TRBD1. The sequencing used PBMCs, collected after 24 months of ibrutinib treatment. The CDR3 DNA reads TGCGCCAGCGTCCCGACAGGGGAAGAGACCCAGTACTTC. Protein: CASVPTGEETQYF.